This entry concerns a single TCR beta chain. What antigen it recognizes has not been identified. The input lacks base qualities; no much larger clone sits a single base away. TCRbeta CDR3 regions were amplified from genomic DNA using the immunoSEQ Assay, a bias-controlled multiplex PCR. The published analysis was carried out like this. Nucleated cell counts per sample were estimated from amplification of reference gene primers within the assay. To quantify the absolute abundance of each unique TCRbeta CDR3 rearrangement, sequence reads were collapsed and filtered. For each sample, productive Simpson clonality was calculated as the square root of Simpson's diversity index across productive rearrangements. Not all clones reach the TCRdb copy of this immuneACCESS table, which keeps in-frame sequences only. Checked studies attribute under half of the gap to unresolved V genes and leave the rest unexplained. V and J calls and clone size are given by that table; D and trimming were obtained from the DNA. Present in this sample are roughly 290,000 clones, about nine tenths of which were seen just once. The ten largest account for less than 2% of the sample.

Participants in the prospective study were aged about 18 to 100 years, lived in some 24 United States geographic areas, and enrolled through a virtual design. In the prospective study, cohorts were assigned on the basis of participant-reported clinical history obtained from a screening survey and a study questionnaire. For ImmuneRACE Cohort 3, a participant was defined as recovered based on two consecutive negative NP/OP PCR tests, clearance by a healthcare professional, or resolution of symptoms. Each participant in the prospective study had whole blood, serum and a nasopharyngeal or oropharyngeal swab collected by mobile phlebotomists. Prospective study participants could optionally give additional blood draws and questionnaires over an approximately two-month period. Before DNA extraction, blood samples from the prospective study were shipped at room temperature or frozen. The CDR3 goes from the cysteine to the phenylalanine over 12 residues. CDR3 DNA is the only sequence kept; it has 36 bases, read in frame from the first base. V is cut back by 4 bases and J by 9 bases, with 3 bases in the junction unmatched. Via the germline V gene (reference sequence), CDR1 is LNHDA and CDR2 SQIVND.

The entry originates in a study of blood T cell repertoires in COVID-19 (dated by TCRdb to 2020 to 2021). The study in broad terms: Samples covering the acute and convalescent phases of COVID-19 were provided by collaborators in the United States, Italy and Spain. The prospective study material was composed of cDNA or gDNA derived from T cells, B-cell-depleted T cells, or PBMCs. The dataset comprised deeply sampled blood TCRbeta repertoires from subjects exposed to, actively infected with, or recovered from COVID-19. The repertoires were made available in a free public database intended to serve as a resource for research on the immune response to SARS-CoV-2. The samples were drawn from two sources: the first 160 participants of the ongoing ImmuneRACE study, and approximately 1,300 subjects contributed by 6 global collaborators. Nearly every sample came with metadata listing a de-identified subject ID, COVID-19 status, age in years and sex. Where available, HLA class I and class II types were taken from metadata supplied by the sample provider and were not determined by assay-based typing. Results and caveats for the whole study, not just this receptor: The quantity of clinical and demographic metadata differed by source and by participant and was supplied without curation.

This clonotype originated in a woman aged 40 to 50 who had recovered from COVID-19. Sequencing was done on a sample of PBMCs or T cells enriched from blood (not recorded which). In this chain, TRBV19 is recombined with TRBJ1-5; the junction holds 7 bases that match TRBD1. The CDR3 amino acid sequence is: CASSTGGWPQHF. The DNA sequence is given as TGTGCCAGTAGTACAGGGGGTTGGCCCCAGCATTTT.